The clone carrying this T cell receptor beta chain was seen more than once but under ten times. The entry originates in a study of blood T cell repertoires in COVID-19. The V gene's germline CDR1 is MNHEY and CDR2 SMNVEV (reference sequence). This CDR3 comprises 13 residues. Trimming cost V 4 bases and J 8 bases, with 14 bases left between them. TCRdb's copy holds only in-frame clones and misses some; the assay was immunoSEQ multiplex PCR. The top ten clones hold over 5% of a sample with about 140,000 clones, about 80% of them seen once. The TCR comes from a woman aged 50 to 60 who had recovered from COVID-19. The rearrangement joins TRBV27 to TRBJ1-2; possibly TRBD1 for D (5 bases). The sample taken for sequencing was PBMCs or T cells enriched from blood (not recorded which). CDR3 bases: TGTGCCAGCAGTTACCGCGGGACTGGGGGCTACACCTTC. This gives the protein CASSYRGTGGYTF.